This TCR beta chain was sequenced during a study of blood T cells in healthy people across ages. For the second PCR, which ran for roughly 6 to 12 cycles, a sample-barcoded 5' primer and a J-beta primer mix were used. TCRdb reanalysed the 5' RACE reads using MiXCR and keeps one entry per CDR3 protein. Found here are more than 650,000 distinct CDR3 sequences, about 48% of them singletons; the top ten hold 41%. Per germline, CDR1 MDHEN and CDR2 SYDVKM. CDR3 length equals 14 residues. V was shortened by 3 bases and J by 6 bases, with 12 bases between the two germline ends. The clonotype originates from an older man in good health. The sample taken for sequencing was blood. The chain carries TRBV28 and TRBJ2-1, with D tentatively TRBD1 (6 bases). The DNA of the CDR3 is TGTGCCAGCAGTTTGGTGGGGGCGATCAATGAGCAGTTCTTC. Translating it yields CASSLVGAINEQFF.